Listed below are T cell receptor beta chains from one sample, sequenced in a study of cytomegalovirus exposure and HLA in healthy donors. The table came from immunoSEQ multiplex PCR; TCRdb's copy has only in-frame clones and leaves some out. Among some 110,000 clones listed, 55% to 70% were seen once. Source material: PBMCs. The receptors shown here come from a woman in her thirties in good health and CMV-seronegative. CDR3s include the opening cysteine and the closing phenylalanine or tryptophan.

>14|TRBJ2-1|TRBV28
CASSTGRRYNEQFF
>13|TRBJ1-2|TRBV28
CASSLTGGNGYTF
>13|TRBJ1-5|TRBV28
CASSPGFNQPQHF
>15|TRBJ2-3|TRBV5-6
CASSRTGGAADTQYF
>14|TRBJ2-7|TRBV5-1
CASSFSAGTYEQYF
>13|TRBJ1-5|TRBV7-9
CASSSQVDQPQHF
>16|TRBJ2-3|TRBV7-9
CASSPKWRISTDTQYF
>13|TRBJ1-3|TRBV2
CASEGERGNTIYF
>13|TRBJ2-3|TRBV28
CASSPAGGDTQYF
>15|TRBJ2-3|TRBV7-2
CASSRQGAAPDTQYF
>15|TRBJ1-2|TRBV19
CASSIRDTAELGYTF
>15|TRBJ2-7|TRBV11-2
CASSRPEAGHYEQYF
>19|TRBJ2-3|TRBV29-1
CSVEETGAWERSSTDTQYF
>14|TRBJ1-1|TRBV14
CASSQAYTNTEAFF
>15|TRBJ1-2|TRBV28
CASSLFSGGQRGYTF
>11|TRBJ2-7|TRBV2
CASSGGFSQYF
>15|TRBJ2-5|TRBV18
CASSPAGIALETQYF
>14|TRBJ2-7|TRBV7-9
CASSCTSGTYEQYF
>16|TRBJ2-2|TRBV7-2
CASSLAAGAETGELFF
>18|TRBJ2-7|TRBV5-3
CARSQRTSGRRSFCEQYF
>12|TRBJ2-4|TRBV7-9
CASSPGQAPSYF
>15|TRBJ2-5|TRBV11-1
CASSPWTGGQETQYF